This T cell receptor beta chain was observed in a study of blood T cell repertoires in COVID-19. Overall study: Nucleic acid was either cDNA or gDNA, and it came from T cells, B-cell-depleted T cells, or PBMCs.

Seattle patient enrollment occurred during active infection, with longitudinal follow-up thereafter. A remark on this clone: Other DNA sequences in this sample translate to the same CDR3.

Profiling relied on immunoSEQ multiplex PCR, and the TCRdb table lists in-frame clones only, not all of them. The sample has about 200,000 clones; approximately 86% are singletons. Germline CDR1 LGHDT, CDR2 YNNKEL (reference sequence). Trimming took off 1 base at V and 2 bases at J, with 6 bases between the two ends. The CDR3 has 14 amino acids. The J gene is TRBJ1-5, the V gene TRBV3-1 (or the pseudogene TRBV3-2), with D hard to call. Sequenced material: peripheral blood. This sequence was found in a man between 60 and 70 years old with COVID-19, enrolled during active disease. For the CDR3, the DNA is TGTGCCAGCAGCCAAGTGTCCGGCAATCAGCCCCAGCATTTT. The encoded protein is CASSQVSGNQPQHF.